Included here is one T cell receptor (beta chain) sequence, with context. The antigen remains unidentified. Normal lung sampling was at least 3 cm from the tumour, as distant as possible. Frozen unsorted single-cell suspensions supplied the genomic DNA. V gave up 5 bases and J gave up 0 bases, with 9 bases separating them. The CDR3 runs to 15 residues. Germline lookup yields CDR1 SGDLS and CDR2 YYNGEE. The data derive from a study of immune cell composition in non-small cell lung cancer. For the study at large: Lung adenocarcinoma or squamous carcinoma made up most tumours. The study's findings and limits: Squamous carcinomas (roughly 80%) more often had tumour-associated clones >0.5% than adenocarcinomas (33%).

Assay: immunoSEQ multiplex PCR; the TCRdb copy retains only in-frame clones and omits some. Among some 7,000 clones listed, about four fifths were seen once. The V and J genes are TRBV9 and TRBJ2-6, with D unclear. This clonotype was obtained from a human donor with non-small cell lung cancer. Sequencing used non-adjacent lung tissue. CDR3 DNA: TGTGCCAGCAGAAGCCCGGGCTCTGGGGCCAACGTCCTGACTTTC. Its translation: CASRSPGSGANVLTF. Complete variable domain (other parts from reference TRBV9 and TRBJ2-6): DSGVTQTPKHLITATGQRVTLRCSPRSGDLSVYWYQQSLDQGLQFLIQYYNGEERAKGNILERFSAQQFPDLHSELNLSSLELGDSALYFCASRSPGSGANVLTFGAGSRLTVL.